This note documents a single TCR beta chain sequence. Authors' data handling: Amplification from reference gene primers served as the basis for estimated nucleated cell counts. Produced via immunoSEQ multiplex PCR; TCRdb's table is partial and in-frame only. D and trimming were read from the DNA, whereas the V and J calls and clone size are those reported in that table. The repertoire consists of fewer than 200,000 clones, with 70% to 85% occurring once and the leading ten covering roughly a sixth. The record originates from a study of blood T cell repertoires in COVID-19. Sample: PBMCs or T cells enriched from blood (not recorded which). This TCR came from a woman in her forties or fifties who had recovered from COVID-19.

The CDR3 protein is CASSGQESYEQYF. Written as DNA, the CDR3 is TGTGCCAGCAGCGGACAGGAGTCCTACGAGCAGTACTTC. The chain is built from TRBV3-1 (or the pseudogene TRBV3-2) and TRBJ2-7; the match to TRBD1 covers 7 bases. CDR1 is LGHDT and CDR2 is YNNKEL in the germline V gene (reference sequence). This CDR3 spans 13 amino acids. The trim removed 5 bases at V and 1 base at J, leaving 2 bases unmatched.